This T cell receptor beta chain was retrieved from a study of identical twins. The CDR3 has 16 amino acids. The germline V gene encodes CDR1 SGHRS and CDR2 YFSETQ. V was shortened by 2 bases and J by 5 bases, with 16 bases between the two germline ends. Template switching introduced a universal primer site, and the cDNA bore unique molecular identifiers. TCRdb redid the calling of the 5' RACE reads with MiXCR, one entry per CDR3 protein. The sample comprises 500,000 to 600,000 distinct CDR3 sequences, about 20% of which are singletons, and around 1% rests with the top ten. The sample was also linked to a second study, of T cells expressing NK-cell markers. That work states: Most of the eight sequenced donors tested HCMV-seropositive; one tested seronegative.

The chain combines TRBV5-1 with TRBJ2-2, with D possibly being TRBD2 (6 bases). The sample taken for sequencing was CD4+ T cells sorted from blood. The clonotype originates from a woman between 18 and 29 years old in good health. CDR3 in amino acids: CASSFLWDAGTGELFF. The DNA of the CDR3 is TGCGCCAGCAGCTTCTTATGGGATGCGGGGACCGGGGAGCTGTTTTTT.